The sequence of this T cell receptor beta chain was determined in a study of regulatory T cells in long-lasting Graves disease. Time point defined: persistent/refractory GD, antithyroid drugs over 5 years with positive TRAb. TCR sequences were obtained from RNA taken from PBMCs. Notes on the study in general: Study of thyroid tissue was not done, with only peripheral blood studied. Those with persistent disease had in common more public clonotypes (2,741) than new patients (approximately 890).

This clonotype was detected many times. What it recognizes is unknown. Arm-PCR of CDR3 regions and iRepertoire HTBI primers were the basis on which TCR beta libraries were built. TCRdb used MiXCR to reprocess the multiplex PCR reads, holding one entry per CDR3 protein. The sample consists of about 460,000 distinct CDR3 sequences, 22% of them appearing once. This sample comprised peripheral blood mononuclear cells (PBMCs), obtained when the disease was refractory, from a patient treated with antithyroid drugs. The sequence was obtained from a female donor with Graves disease.

This CDR3 is CASSLIPTEAFF. Here the CDR3 DNA reads TGTGCCAGCAGCCTCATTCCCACTGAAGCTTTCTTT. The chain links TRBV7-2 to TRBJ1-1, with D uncertain. The germline V and J ends were trimmed by 5 bases and 4 bases, with 8 bases remaining between them. Germline V gene sequence: CDR1 SGHTA, CDR2 FQGNSA. CDR3 size: 12 residues.